These 32 T cell receptor beta chains were all obtained from the same sample, sequenced in a study of T cells after yellow fever vaccination. TCRdb processed the 5' RACE reads anew with MiXCR; each CDR3 protein has one entry. Seen here are 80,000 to 100,000 distinct CDR3 sequences, under 7% observed once, and the top ten hold roughly 41%. This specimen consisted of CD8+ T cells sorted from PBMCs, obtained 10 days after the yellow fever booster vaccination. The origin of the receptors is a man younger than 35 who received the YFV17D yellow fever vaccine.

This clonotype was counted only a few times. This rearrangement joins TRBV12-3 or TRBV12-4 to TRBJ1-2; D unresolved. This CDR3 spans 13 amino acids. The V end was cut by 2 bases, the J end by 5 bases, with 9 bases between. The CDR3 nucleotides read TGTGCCAGCAGTTTAAGCAGCGCGTATGGCTACACCTTC. This translates into CASSLSSAYGYTF.

This clonotype was detected only a few times. The gene calls are TRBV7-3 and TRBJ2-3, with D perhaps matching TRBD2 (5 bases). The V and J ends lost 2 bases and 0 bases respectively, with 9 bases between them. Germline lookup yields CDR1 SGHTA and CDR2 FQGTGA. This CDR3 has 15 residues. Here the CDR3 reads CASSLLGGSTDTQYF. CDR3 DNA: TGTGCCAGCAGCTTACTCGGCGGGAGCACAGATACGCAGTATTTT.

This clonotype was recorded at least ten times. The chain couples TRBV7-9 to TRBJ1-1, with D possibly TRBD1 on 5 matching bases. This CDR3 is 13 amino acids long. The germline CDR1 and CDR2 sequences are SEHNR and FQNEAQ (reference sequence). Between the trimmed V and J ends, which lost 0 bases and 5 bases, there was a span of 7 bases. The CDR3 bases are TGTGCCAGCAGCTTAGCGGCAGGGACTGAAGCTTTCTTT. Residues: CASSLAAGTEAFF.

This clonotype appeared many times. V usage is TRBV4-1 and J usage is TRBJ1-1; D is uncertain. The CDR3 has 13 amino acids. With 4 bases removed from V and 4 bases from J, the gap between germline ends came to 10 bases. Germline values: CDR1 MGHRA, CDR2 YSYEKL. CDR3 residues: CASSPREVTEAFF. Written as DNA, the CDR3 is TGCGCCAGCAGCCCCCGGGAGGTCACTGAAGCTTTCTTT.

The chain recombines TRBV5-4 with TRBJ2-6; the match to TRBD2 covers 8 bases. The V gene's germline CDR1 is SGHNT and CDR2 YYREEE (reference sequence). The V gene end was trimmed by 4 bases and the J gene end by 0 bases; junction bases not matched to a gene: 9. The CDR3 loop spans 18 amino acids. The CDR3 protein is CASSRGLAGGSGANVLTF. CDR3 sequence (DNA): TGTGCCAGCAGCCGCGGACTCGCGGGGGGCTCTGGGGCCAACGTCCTGACTTTC. Together with reference TRBV5-4 and TRBJ2-6, the CDR3 gives the full variable domain: ETGVTQSPTHLIKTRGQQVTLRCSSQSGHNTVSWYQQALGQGPQFIFQYYREEENGRGNFPPRFSGLQFPNYSSELNVNALELDDSALYLCASSRGLAGGSGANVLTFGAGSRLTVL.

This chain links TRBV4-3 with TRBJ2-1; tentatively, D is TRBD1 or TRBD2 (5 bases each). This CDR3 has 16 residues. In germline, CDR1 is LGHNA, CDR2 YSLEER. With 0 bases removed from V and 2 bases from J, the gap between germline ends came to 11 bases. CDR3 nucleotides: TGCGCCAGCAGCCAAGATCGACGGGGCCCCTACAATGAGCAGTTCTTC. Translating gives CASSQDRRGPYNEQFF.

This clonotype was observed at least ten times. The CDR3 here is CASSFAGSRQETQYF. The CDR3 DNA reads TGTGCCAGCAGTTTTGCGGGAAGCAGGCAAGAGACCCAGTACTTC. This chain links TRBV12-3 or TRBV12-4 with TRBJ2-5, with D tentatively TRBD2 (6 bases). The CDR3 contains 15 residues. Trimming pared 3 bases from V and 2 bases from J, leaving 13 bases between.

This clonotype was seen a handful of times. The CDR3 coding sequence is TGTGCCAGCAGTTTTTCGGGTTCCTATGGCTACACCTTC. This sequence encodes CASSFSGSYGYTF. The rearrangement uses TRBV12-3 or TRBV12-4 and TRBJ1-2; D unresolved. Deletions cut 3 bases from V and 4 bases from J, with 9 bases between. The CDR3 spans 13 residues.

This clonotype was counted only a few times. This rearrangement joins TRBV7-9 to TRBJ1-2; TRBD1 matches at 8 bases. The germline V gene encodes CDR1 SEHNR and CDR2 FQNEAQ (reference sequence). CDR3 length equals 13 residues. Trimming at V came to 8 bases and at J to 4 bases, leaving 6 bases not matched to a gene. The CDR3 nucleotides are TGTGCCAGCGGACAGGGAGGTTTCTATGGCTACACCTTC. This gives the protein CASGQGGFYGYTF.

The chain combines TRBV7-3 with TRBJ2-3, with D possibly TRBD1 on 6 matching bases. Germline V CDR1 and CDR2: SGHTA, FQGTGA. The CDR3 sequence is 16 residues long. Trimming cost V 0 bases and J 5 bases, with 15 bases left between them. The CDR3, as DNA: TGTGCCAGCAGCTTAACGTTGTCAGGGGCCCAAGATACGCAGTATTTT. It specifies CASSLTLSGAQDTQYF.

This clonotype showed up just a few times. At one end, the junction sequence differs from germline, possibly due to a read error. The chain uses TRBV20-1 and TRBJ2-2; possible D gene TRBD1, 6 bases. The CDR3 is 16 amino acids. Germline CDR1 and CDR2: DFQATT and SNEGSKA (reference sequence). Here the CDR3 reads CSARGPRQVNNGELFF. CDR3 in DNA: TGCAGTGCTAGAGGGCCGAGACAGGTCAACAACGGGGAGCTGTTTTTT.

V is TRBV19 and J is TRBJ2-7; a possible D gene is TRBD1 (5 bases). This CDR3 has 14 residues. Germline CDR1 LNHDA, CDR2 SQIVND (reference sequence). V lost 4 bases, J lost 5 bases, and 15 bases lay in between. CDR3 loop: CASSTMLRVDEQYF. The CDR3 nucleotides are TGTGCCAGTAGTACGATGCTCAGGGTAGACGAGCAGTACTTC.

This clonotype was seen only a few times. The rearrangement links TRBV29-1 to TRBJ2-1; D call uncertain. Looked up from germline, CDR1 is SQVTM and CDR2 is ANQGSEA. This CDR3 has 13 amino acids. With 2 bases removed from V and 5 bases from J, the gap between germline ends came to 10 bases. The CDR3 region is CSVESKTHNEQFF. The CDR3 DNA reads TGCAGCGTTGAAAGTAAAACCCACAATGAGCAGTTCTTC.

CDR3 nucleotides: TGTGCCAGCAGCTTAGCTGGTAAAGGACTCACTGAAGCTTTCTTT. The encoded protein is CASSLAGKGLTEAFF. This sequence joins TRBV7-9 and TRBJ1-1; D call uncertain. This CDR3 spans 15 amino acids. V lost 0 bases, J lost 4 bases, and 12 bases lay in between. Germline-derived CDR1 and CDR2 are SEHNR and FQNEAQ (reference sequence).

This clonotype has ten or more counts. The V and J genes are TRBV5-4 and TRBJ2-1; the match to TRBD1 covers 7 bases. There are 15 residues in the CDR3. The germline CDR1 and CDR2 sequences are SGHNT and YYREEE (reference sequence). V dropped 0 bases and J dropped 3; count of bases not matched to a gene: 3. CDR3 nucleotides: TGTGCCAGCAGCTTGGGTACAGGGGACTACAATGAGCAGTTCTTC. It translates to CASSLGTGDYNEQFF.

The chain links TRBV7-9 to TRBJ2-2; the D call may be TRBD1 or TRBD2 (5 bases each). Germline V gene lookup returns CDR1 SEHNR and CDR2 FQNEAQ (reference sequence). The CDR3 is made up of 15 amino acids. The V end lost 5 bases, the J end lost 1 base, and 11 bases lay between the germline ends. The CDR3 DNA reads as TGTGCCAGCAGCCCCGGGACCCAGAACACCGGGGAGCTGTTTTTT. Protein sequence: CASSPGTQNTGELFF. The variable domain in full, with the rest retrieved from reference TRBV7-9 and TRBJ2-2, is DTGVSQNPRHKITKRGQNVTFRCDPISEHNRLYWYRQTLGQGPEFLTYFQNEAQLEKSRLLSDRFSAERPKGSFSTLEIQRTEQGDSAMYLCASSPGTQNTGELFFGEGSRLTVL.

There are a few counts of this clonotype. The gene calls are TRBV6-5 and TRBJ1-1; no clear D. With 6 bases removed from V and 0 bases from J, the gap between germline ends came to 8 bases. The CDR3 contains 13 residues. Germline values: CDR1 MNHEY, CDR2 SVGAGI. CDR3 in DNA: TGTGCCAGCAGGGACGTAATGAACACTGAAGCTTTCTTT. Translated, it gives CASRDVMNTEAFF.

This chain uses TRBV12-3 or TRBV12-4 with TRBJ2-7; D may be TRBD1 (6 bases). V was cut by 0 bases and J by 3 bases, with 9 bases left in between. The CDR3 consists of 14 residues. CDR3: CASSLAGADYEQYF. DNA of the CDR3: TGTGCCAGCAGTTTAGCGGGGGCAGACTACGAGCAGTACTTC.

The chain uses TRBV6-1 and TRBJ1-1; a possible D gene is TRBD1 (5 bases). The CDR3 extends over 15 amino acids. The germline gives CDR1 MNHNS, CDR2 SASEGT. V lost 0 bases, J lost 1 base, and 9 bases lay in between. The CDR3 here is CASSEAGGTNTEAFF. CDR3 sequence (DNA): TGTGCCAGCAGTGAAGCGGGGGGGACGAACACTGAAGCTTTCTTT.

At least ten counts were recorded for this clonotype. This rearrangement joins TRBV6-6 to TRBJ2-1, with D maybe TRBD2 (5 bases). Trimming cost V 6 bases and J 4 bases, with 25 bases left between them. There are 18 residues in the CDR3. In germline, CDR1 is MNHNY, CDR2 SVGAGI (reference sequence). In DNA, the CDR3 is TGTGCCAGCAGCCTCGAACCCCCCGGGGAGCCGGGATACAATGAGCAGTTCTTC. This sequence encodes CASSLEPPGEPGYNEQFF.

The CDR3 protein is CASSSADSNTEAFF. As DNA, the CDR3 is TGTGCCAGCAGTTCAGCAGATTCGAACACTGAAGCTTTCTTT. The chain employs TRBV12-3 or TRBV12-4 and TRBJ1-1; no reliable D call. CDR3 length: 14 amino acids. Trimming took 4 bases from V and 1 from J, leaving 10 bases between them.

This clonotype was seen only a few times. This rearrangement joins TRBV4-1 to TRBJ2-3; a weak D match, TRBD1 (5 bases). V was cut by 1 base and J by 0 bases, with 8 bases left in between. CDR1 and CDR2 (germline): MGHRA, YSYEKL. This CDR3 has 15 amino acids. CDR3 in DNA: TGCGCCAGCAGCCAAGGGACATCTAGCACAGATACGCAGTATTTT. Its protein product is CASSQGTSSTDTQYF.

CDR3 region: CASSQDNRGVYNEQFF. The CDR3 DNA reads as TGCGCCAGCAGCCAAGATAATAGGGGGGTCTACAATGAGCAGTTCTTC. The chain is built from TRBV4-3 and TRBJ2-1; perhaps D is TRBD1 or TRBD2 (6 bases each). The CDR3 is 16 residues long. Per germline, CDR1 LGHNA and CDR2 YSLEER. Trimming took 0 bases from V and 3 from J, leaving 12 bases between them.

In this sample, this clonotype turned up a few times. The rearrangement links TRBV6-2 or TRBV6-3 to TRBJ2-3; D is uncertain. There are 15 residues in the CDR3. Germline V gives CDR1 MNHEY, CDR2 SVGEGT. V lost 0 bases to trimming and J lost 2 bases, with 9 bases between them. CDR3 in amino acids: CASSYSRRNTDTQYF. The CDR3 DNA sequence: TGTGCCAGCAGTTACTCTCGGAGAAACACAGATACGCAGTATTTT.

This clonotype was observed a handful of times. The rearrangement uses TRBV13 and TRBJ2-1, with a weak D call TRBD1 (5 bases). The CDR3 loop spans 14 amino acids. Germline CDR1 PRHDT, CDR2 FYEKMQ (reference sequence). V lost 8 bases to trimming and J lost 2 bases, with 13 bases between them. In DNA, the CDR3 is TGTGCCAGCGTCGTCGCAGGGACCTACAATGAGCAGTTCTTC. This encodes CASVVAGTYNEQFF. The full variable domain, its missing parts supplied by reference TRBV13 and TRBJ2-1, is AAGVIQSPRHLIKEKRETATLKCYPIPRHDTVYWYQQGPGQDPQFLISFYEKMQSDKGSIPDRFSAQQFSDYHSELNMSSLELGDSALYFCASVVAGTYNEQFFGPGTRLTVL.

This clonotype has a handful of counts. The V gene is TRBV6-6, the J gene TRBJ2-1, with TRBD1 matching over 9 bases. CDR1 is MNHNY, CDR2 SVGAGI, per germline (reference sequence). The length of the CDR3 is 15 residues. Trimming took 6 bases from V and 4 from J; bases not matched to a gene: 7. The CDR3 sequence is CASSLGQGEYNEQFF. As DNA, the CDR3 is TGTGCCAGCAGCCTGGGACAGGGTGAATACAATGAGCAGTTCTTC.

The rearrangement uses TRBV3-1 and TRBJ2-1, with TRBD2 identical over 8 bases. The germline V gene has CDR1 LGHDT and CDR2 YNNKEL (reference sequence). The J segment lost 4 bases and the V segment lost 8 bases, leaving 7 bases of the junction unmatched. CDR3 length: 14 amino acids. The CDR3 protein is CASGSAGGYNEQFF. For the CDR3, the DNA is TGTGCCAGCGGAAGCGCGGGGGGTTACAATGAGCAGTTCTTC.

The chain couples TRBV20-1 to TRBJ1-1; D not resolved. V lost 0 bases and J lost 5, with 10 bases in between. The V gene's germline CDR1 is DFQATT and CDR2 SNEGSKA (reference sequence). The CDR3 loop spans 13 amino acids. The CDR3 sequence is CSARDSDITEAFF. For the CDR3, the DNA is TGCAGTGCTAGAGATTCGGATATTACTGAAGCTTTCTTT.

Only a few counts were recorded for this clonotype. The V gene is TRBV23-1, the J gene TRBJ2-5; 7 bases line up with TRBD1. TRBV23-1 is designated an ORF whose function remains uncertain. V gave up 4 bases and J gave up 1 base; unmatched junction bases: 15. CDR3 size: 18 residues. CDR3 nucleotide sequence: TGCGCCAGCAGTCTTAAAATACGGGGACAGCCCGTCCAAGAGACCCAGTACTTC. Translating gives CASSLKIRGQPVQETQYF.

The rearrangement uses TRBV6-1 and TRBJ1-2; D remains ambiguous. The CDR3 spans 15 residues. Between the trimmed V and J ends, which lost 1 base and 8 bases, there was a span of 17 bases. Germline V gene data show CDR1 as MNHNS and CDR2 as SASEGT. CDR3 sequence: CASSEGFRRPGGYTF. CDR3 nucleotide sequence: TGTGCCAGCAGTGAAGGGTTTCGACGGCCTGGGGGCTACACCTTC.

This clonotype was observed at least ten times. V and J are TRBV11-2 and TRBJ2-1, with 7 bases identical to TRBD1. The CDR3 spans 17 residues. Trimming at V came to 5 bases and at J to 4 bases, leaving 14 bases not matched to a gene. Per the germline V gene, CDR1 is SGHAT and CDR2 is FQNNGV. The CDR3 protein is CASSHETGQHIYNEQFF. CDR3 sequence (DNA): TGTGCCAGCAGCCATGAGACGGGACAGCACATTTACAATGAGCAGTTCTTC. Full variable domain (outside the CDR3, taken from reference TRBV11-2 and TRBJ2-1): EAGVAQSPRYKIIEKRQSVAFWCNPISGHATLYWYQQILGQGPKLLIQFQNNGVVDDSQLPKDRFSAERLKGVDSTLKIQPAKLEDSAVYLCASSHETGQHIYNEQFFGPGTRLTVL.

This clonotype was seen more than once but under ten times. The V and J genes are TRBV11-2 and TRBJ2-2; 8 bases are a match to TRBD1. V lost 1 base, J lost 4 bases, and 20 bases stayed unmatched. The CDR3 consists of 21 residues. In germline, CDR1 is SGHAT, CDR2 FQNNGV. This CDR3 reads CASSLVGTGPGEHHRTGELFF. For the CDR3, the DNA is TGTGCCAGCAGCTTAGTTGGGACAGGCCCGGGGGAGCACCATCGCACCGGGGAGCTGTTTTTT.